The entry below describes one T cell receptor (beta chain). The sample originates from a study of blood T cell repertoires in COVID-19. About the study: COVID-19 samples collected from the United States, Italy and Spain covered acute and convalescent phases. Nucleic acid was either cDNA or gDNA, and it came from T cells, B-cell-depleted T cells, or PBMCs.

V gave up 0 bases and J gave up 5 bases; unmatched junction bases: 11. Germline CDR1 is LGHDT and CDR2 is YNNKEL (reference sequence). This CDR3 is 17 amino acids long. Per the original data handling: Scientists estimated how many nucleated cells there were by amplifying reference gene primers. Repertoires were generated with immunoSEQ multiplex PCR, while TCRdb's copy carries only in-frame clones and drops some. V and J calls and clone size follow that table, whereas D and trimming were derived from the DNA. The table has about 300,000 clones, roughly 88% seen once; the top ten hold 6.9%. The TCR was taken from a woman in her thirties who had recovered from COVID-19. The sample was peripheral blood. The chain joins TRBV3-1 (or the pseudogene TRBV3-2) to TRBJ2-3, with 7 bases matching TRBD2. The CDR3 DNA reads TGTGCCAGCAGCCAAGATTGGAGCGGGACTAAGGGAGATACGCAGTATTTT. Protein sequence: CASSQDWSGTKGDTQYF.